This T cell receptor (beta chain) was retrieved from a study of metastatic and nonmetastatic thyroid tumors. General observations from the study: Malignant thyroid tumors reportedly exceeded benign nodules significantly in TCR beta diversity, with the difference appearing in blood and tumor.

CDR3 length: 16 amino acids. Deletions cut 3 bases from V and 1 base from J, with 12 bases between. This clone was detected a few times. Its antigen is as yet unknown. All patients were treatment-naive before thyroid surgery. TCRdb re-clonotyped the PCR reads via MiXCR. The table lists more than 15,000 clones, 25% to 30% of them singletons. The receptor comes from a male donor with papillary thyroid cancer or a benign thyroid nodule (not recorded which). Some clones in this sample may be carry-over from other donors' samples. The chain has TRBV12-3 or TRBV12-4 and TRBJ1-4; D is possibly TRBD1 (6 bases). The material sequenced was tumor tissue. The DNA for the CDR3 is TGTGCCAGCAGTTTCAGTGGCAGGGGAACTAATGAAAAACTGTTTTTT. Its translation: CASSFSGRGTNEKLFF.